The 9 T cell receptor beta chains below all came from one sample that was sequenced in a study of shared clonotypes between healthy human individuals. Assay: immunoSEQ multiplex PCR; the TCRdb copy retains only in-frame clones and omits some. The sample lists around 600,000 clones, more than 95% occurring once. Naive CD8 cells lacked CD45RO, underwent positive selection for CCR7 and left out terminally differentiated effector memory CD45RA+ cells. Sequencing was carried out using naive CD8+ T cells sorted from blood. The source is a man aged 30 to 39 in good health.

The chain joins TRBV23-1 to TRBJ2-7, with D tentatively TRBD1 (6 bases). TRBV23-1 carries the ORF label, with uncertain function. V lost 4 bases and J lost 0, with 7 bases in between. The CDR3 consists of 13 residues. The CDR3 loop reads CASSRTVSYEQYF. CDR3 DNA sequence: TGCGCCAGCAGTCGGACAGTCTCCTACGAGCAGTACTTC.

The chain carries TRBV29-1 and TRBJ2-7; 8 nucleotides match TRBD1. Unmatched junction bases numbered 10, after V lost 3 bases and J lost 0 bases. Looked up from germline, CDR1 is SQVTM and CDR2 is ANQGSEA. This CDR3 region has 16 residues. The CDR3 bases are TGCAGCGTTGACACGGGTTCAGGGGGCAGCTCCTACGAGCAGTACTTC. This gives the protein CSVDTGSGGSSYEQYF.

The V gene is TRBV7-6, the J gene TRBJ2-6; no reliable D call. V lost 7 bases, J lost 4 bases, and 8 bases lay in between. CDR1 and CDR2 from the germline V gene are SGHVS and FNYEAQ. The CDR3 length is 13 residues. The CDR3 sequence: CASMSFGANVLTF. CDR3 DNA: TGTGCCAGCATGAGCTTCGGGGCCAACGTCCTGACTTTC.

This chain's CDR3 is CSGTGLASHEQFF. Written as DNA, the CDR3 is TGCAGCGGAACGGGACTAGCGTCACATGAGCAGTTCTTC. V and J are TRBV29-1 and TRBJ2-1; 10 bases are shared with TRBD2. Trimming took 7 bases from V and 8 from J; bases not matched to a gene: 8. The germline V gene encodes CDR1 SQVTM and CDR2 ANQGSEA. The CDR3 sequence is 13 residues long.

The rearrangement links TRBV29-1 to TRBJ2-3, with 10 bases matching TRBD2. The CDR3 contains 15 residues. V trimming: 2 bases; J trimming: 4 bases; junction bases outside the gene matches: 6. The germline V gene encodes CDR1 SQVTM and CDR2 ANQGSEA. CDR3 amino acids: CSVESLAGVPDTQYF. Here the CDR3 DNA reads TGCAGCGTTGAATCCCTAGCGGGAGTTCCAGATACGCAGTATTTT.

V usage is TRBV7-9 and J usage is TRBJ2-1, with D possibly TRBD1 on 5 matching bases. V gave up 0 bases and J gave up 5 bases, with 8 bases separating them. Germline CDR1 SEHNR, CDR2 FQNEAQ (reference sequence). This CDR3 contains 14 residues. CDR3 sequence: CASSLAVGHNEQFF. The CDR3 DNA sequence: TGTGCCAGCAGCTTAGCGGTGGGGCACAATGAGCAGTTCTTC.

The CDR3 region is CASSGRASTFDEQFF. In DNA, the CDR3 is TGTGCCAGTAGTGGCCGGGCATCTACTTTCGATGAGCAGTTCTTC. The chain links TRBV19 to TRBJ2-1, with D uncertain. The length of the CDR3 is 15 residues. Germline assignment: CDR1 LNHDA and CDR2 SQIVND (reference sequence). Trimming shortened V by 5 bases and J by 8 bases, and 19 bases separated the two germline ends. Filled out from reference TRBV19 and TRBJ2-1, the complete variable domain reads DGGITQSPKYLFRKEGQNVTLSCEQNLNHDAMYWYRQDPGQGLRLIYYSQIVNDFQKGDIAEGYSVSREKKESFPLTVTSAQKNPTAFYLCASSGRASTFDEQFFGPGTRLTVL.

The genes are TRBV19 and TRBJ1-5, with unresolved D. The CDR3 is 13 amino acids. CDR1 is LNHDA, CDR2 SQIVND, per germline (reference sequence). Trimming shortened V by 2 bases and J by 6 bases, and 8 bases separated the two germline ends. The CDR3 region has the DNA TGTGCCAGTAGTATACCGGTCGGTCAGCCCCAGCATTTT. It is translated as CASSIPVGQPQHF. The whole variable domain, remainder taken from reference TRBV19 and TRBJ1-5, is DGGITQSPKYLFRKEGQNVTLSCEQNLNHDAMYWYRQDPGQGLRLIYYSQIVNDFQKGDIAEGYSVSREKKESFPLTVTSAQKNPTAFYLCASSIPVGQPQHFGDGTRLSIL.

The chain couples TRBV7-9 to TRBJ2-5; D is uncertain. V was shortened by 5 bases and J by 5 bases, with 9 bases between the two germline ends. Germline CDR1 and CDR2: SEHNR and FQNEAQ (reference sequence). CDR3 size: 12 residues. The CDR3 region is CASSDIGETQYF. The CDR3 nucleotides are TGTGCCAGCAGCGACATCGGGGAGACCCAGTACTTC.